A single sample is the source of the 13 T cell receptor beta chains below, sequenced in a study of OX40 agonist ivuxolimab in advanced cancers. Receptors were amplified or captured by the immunoSEQ multiplex PCR assay. This is the immuneACCESS table as TCRdb keeps it, with only in-frame sequences that have V and J called. A part of the clones is gone; compared with another copy, unresolved V genes explain less than half, and the rest is unexplained. The sample table contains nearly 80,000 clones; only one count was recorded for 80% to 90% of them. Approximately 25% of the sample is taken by the ten largest. The sequenced sample was CD4+ or CD8+ T cells sorted from blood, obtained in a trial of the OX40 agonist ivuxolimab. These receptors came from an adult with an advanced solid tumor such as melanoma, head and neck, liver or kidney cancer.

V and J are TRBV27 and TRBJ1-1; TRBD1 matches at 11 bases. The V segment lost 0 bases and the J segment 8 bases; nucleotides outside the gene matches: 11. The germline V gene encodes CDR1 MNHEY and CDR2 SMNVEV (reference sequence). This CDR3 has 17 residues. The CDR3 reads CASSLSWLDRGQREAFF. In DNA form, the CDR3 reads TGTGCCAGCAGTTTATCGTGGTTGGACAGGGGGCAGAGGGAAGCTTTCTTT.

This sequence joins TRBV6-1 and TRBJ1-4, with D uncertain. V was cut by 4 bases and J by 0 bases, with 6 bases left in between. The CDR3 is 14 amino acids. From germline, CDR1 is MNHNS and CDR2 SASEGT. The CDR3 nucleotides read TGTGCCAGCAGTGGCGGGGCAACTAATGAAAAACTGTTTTTT. It yields the protein CASSGGATNEKLFF.

The chain employs TRBV29-1 and TRBJ2-7; 13 bases align to TRBD2. Trimming took 6 bases from V and 3 from J; bases not matched to a gene: 8. Germline values: CDR1 SQVTM, CDR2 ANQGSEA. The CDR3 covers 15 residues. Written as DNA, the CDR3 is TGCAGCGTCCAGGGGGGGACTAGCGGGGTCTACGAGCAGTACTTC. This gives the protein CSVQGGTSGVYEQYF.

The gene calls are TRBV7-9 and TRBJ2-1, with 7 bases aligning to TRBD2. CDR1 is SEHNR, CDR2 FQNEAQ, per germline (reference sequence). With V trimmed by 3 bases and J by 9 bases, 17 bases remained unmatched. The CDR3 spans 17 residues. CDR3 nucleotide sequence: TGTGCCAGCAGCTTTAGATCCCCCGGGGCGGGAGATCTTGAGCAGTTCTTC. Translation: CASSFRSPGAGDLEQFF.

The chain carries TRBV7-6 and TRBJ1-4; D remains unclear. Germline CDR1 reads SGHVS; CDR2 reads FNYEAQ. Trimming removed 5 bases from V and 1 base from J, with 14 bases in between. This CDR3 region has 16 residues. The CDR3 coding sequence is TGTGCCAGCAGCCCCCTACCGCCAGGAACTAATGAAAAACTGTTTTTT. Protein: CASSPLPPGTNEKLFF.

This chain links TRBV13 with TRBJ2-5, with 8 nucleotides matching TRBD2. V dropped 4 bases and J dropped 5; count of bases not matched to a gene: 21. CDR1 is PRHDT and CDR2 is FYEKMQ in the germline V gene (reference sequence). The CDR3 has 19 residues. CDR3 sequence (DNA): TGTGCCAGCAGCTCACCGCCGGGACTAGACGGGGTTTTTTGGGAGACCCAGTACTTC. It translates to CASSSPPGLDGVFWETQYF.

The chain employs TRBV4-3 and TRBJ1-5; D uncertain. Per germline, CDR1 LGHNA and CDR2 YSLEER. The CDR3 totals 17 residues. V was trimmed by 3 bases and J by 0 bases, leaving 15 bases between them. Here the CDR3 DNA reads TGCGCCAGCAGCCACGCCCGGGAGGCCACTAGCAATCAGCCCCAGCATTTT. Its translation is CASSHAREATSNQPQHF.

The chain recombines TRBV11-3 with TRBJ2-5; either TRBD1 or TRBD2 may supply D (5 bases each). Per germline, CDR1 SGHNT and CDR2 YENEEA. V was clipped by 5 bases and J by 1 base, with 20 bases between them. The CDR3 contains 17 residues. CDR3 bases: TGTGCCAGCAGCGAAGACCGACCGGGGCGGGTCCAAGAGACCCAGTACTTC. Translation: CASSEDRPGRVQETQYF.

V and J are TRBV5-1 and TRBJ1-4; the D is unclear. The germline V gene encodes CDR1 SGHRS and CDR2 YFSETQ. V lost 2 bases to trimming and J lost 3 bases, with 14 bases between them. The CDR3 extends over 16 amino acids. The CDR3 sequence: CASSLQQESANEKLFF. DNA for the CDR3: TGCGCCAGCAGCTTACAGCAGGAGTCGGCTAATGAAAAACTGTTTTTT.

This clone has a single count. The chain links TRBV5-1 to TRBJ2-5; 7 bases are a match to TRBD1. Germline lookup yields CDR1 SGHRS and CDR2 YFSETQ. V lost 2 bases, J lost 0 bases, and 7 bases stayed unmatched. This CDR3 is built from 16 residues. CDR3 region: CASSFGTALYQETQYF. CDR3 nucleotides: TGCGCCAGCAGCTTTGGGACAGCACTTTACCAAGAGACCCAGTACTTC. Full variable domain (outside the CDR3, taken from reference TRBV5-1 and TRBJ2-5): KAGVTQTPRYLIKTRGQQVTLSCSPISGHRSVSWYQQTPGQGLQFLFEYFSETQRNKGNFPGRFSGRQFSNSRSEMNVSTLELGDSALYLCASSFGTALYQETQYFGPGTRLLVL.

The sample holds one count of this clone. The chain joins TRBV27 to TRBJ2-1, with 12 bases lining up with TRBD2. The CDR3 runs to 20 residues. CDR1 MNHEY and CDR2 SMNVEV come from the germline V gene (reference sequence). V shed 4 bases and J 8 bases; nucleotides not matched to a gene: 21. This CDR3 is CASSSSTTSGSTGWFDEQFF. In nucleotides, the CDR3 is TGTGCCAGCAGTTCCTCAACGACTAGCGGGAGTACGGGGTGGTTCGATGAGCAGTTCTTC.

The chain employs TRBV2 and TRBJ1-2; 12 nucleotides agree with TRBD1. CDR3 length: 16 residues. Germline V gene data show CDR1 as SNHLY and CDR2 as FYNNEI. V was pared by 3 bases and J by 5 bases, with 7 bases of the junction left unmatched. The CDR3 here is CASSDDGTGGRYGYTF. The CDR3, as DNA: TGTGCCAGCAGTGACGATGGGACAGGGGGCAGATATGGCTACACCTTC.

V and J are TRBV6-1 and TRBJ2-5, with D unclear. V was shortened by 7 bases and J by 6 bases, with 12 bases between the two germline ends. The V gene's germline CDR1 is MNHNS and CDR2 SASEGT. The CDR3 covers 12 residues. CDR3 protein: CASTLSRKTQYF. CDR3 DNA: TGTGCCAGCACCCTTAGCCGTAAGACCCAGTACTTC.